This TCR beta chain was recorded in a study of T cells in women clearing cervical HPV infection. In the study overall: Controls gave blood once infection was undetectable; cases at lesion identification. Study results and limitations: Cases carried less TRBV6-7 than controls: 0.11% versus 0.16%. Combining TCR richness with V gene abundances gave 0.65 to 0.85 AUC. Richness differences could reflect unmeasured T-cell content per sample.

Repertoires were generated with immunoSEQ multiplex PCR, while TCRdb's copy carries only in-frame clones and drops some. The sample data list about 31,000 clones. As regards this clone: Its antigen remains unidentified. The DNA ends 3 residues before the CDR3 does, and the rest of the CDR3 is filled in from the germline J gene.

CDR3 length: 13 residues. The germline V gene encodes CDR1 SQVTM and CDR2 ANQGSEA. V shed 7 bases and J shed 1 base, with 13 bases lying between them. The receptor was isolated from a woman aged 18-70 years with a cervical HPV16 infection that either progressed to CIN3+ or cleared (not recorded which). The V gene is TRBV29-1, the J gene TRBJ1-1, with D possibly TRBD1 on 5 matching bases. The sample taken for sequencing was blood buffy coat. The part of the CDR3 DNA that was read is TGCAGCGGGTACAGGCTAGAGAACACTGAA. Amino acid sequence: CSGYRLENTE. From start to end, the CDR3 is CSGYRLENTEAFF. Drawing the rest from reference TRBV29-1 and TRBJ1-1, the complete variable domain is SAVISQKPSRDICQRGTSLTIQCQVDSQVTMMFWYRQQPGQSLTLIATANQGSEATYESGFVIDKFPISRPNLTFSTLTVSNMSPEDSSIYLCSGYRLENTEAFFGQGTRLTVV.